This TCR beta chain was identified in a study of cytomegalovirus exposure and HLA in healthy donors. Study-wide results and caveats: Subsequent analysis revealed that first-cohort TCR clusters tended to co-occur in the 120 or so validation repertoires. Researchers counted around 180 TCR beta chains as cytomegalovirus-associated.

As regards this clone: Its antigen is undetermined.

The repertoire was sequenced with immunoSEQ multiplex PCR; TCRdb's copy has only in-frame clones and lacks some. The table lists around 190,000 clones, around nine tenths of them singletons. The receptor was isolated from a man aged 30-40 years in good health and CMV-seropositive. Sequencing was done on a sample of PBMCs.

Here the CDR3 reads CASSTSGLSTDTQYF. In DNA form, the CDR3 reads TGTGCCAGCAGTACTAGCGGCCTTAGCACAGATACGCAGTATTTT. The rearrangement joins TRBV2 to TRBJ2-3, with 8 bases identical to TRBD2. The trim removed 5 bases at V and 0 bases at J, leaving 4 bases unmatched. Per the germline V gene, CDR1 is SNHLY and CDR2 is FYNNEI. This CDR3 has 15 residues.